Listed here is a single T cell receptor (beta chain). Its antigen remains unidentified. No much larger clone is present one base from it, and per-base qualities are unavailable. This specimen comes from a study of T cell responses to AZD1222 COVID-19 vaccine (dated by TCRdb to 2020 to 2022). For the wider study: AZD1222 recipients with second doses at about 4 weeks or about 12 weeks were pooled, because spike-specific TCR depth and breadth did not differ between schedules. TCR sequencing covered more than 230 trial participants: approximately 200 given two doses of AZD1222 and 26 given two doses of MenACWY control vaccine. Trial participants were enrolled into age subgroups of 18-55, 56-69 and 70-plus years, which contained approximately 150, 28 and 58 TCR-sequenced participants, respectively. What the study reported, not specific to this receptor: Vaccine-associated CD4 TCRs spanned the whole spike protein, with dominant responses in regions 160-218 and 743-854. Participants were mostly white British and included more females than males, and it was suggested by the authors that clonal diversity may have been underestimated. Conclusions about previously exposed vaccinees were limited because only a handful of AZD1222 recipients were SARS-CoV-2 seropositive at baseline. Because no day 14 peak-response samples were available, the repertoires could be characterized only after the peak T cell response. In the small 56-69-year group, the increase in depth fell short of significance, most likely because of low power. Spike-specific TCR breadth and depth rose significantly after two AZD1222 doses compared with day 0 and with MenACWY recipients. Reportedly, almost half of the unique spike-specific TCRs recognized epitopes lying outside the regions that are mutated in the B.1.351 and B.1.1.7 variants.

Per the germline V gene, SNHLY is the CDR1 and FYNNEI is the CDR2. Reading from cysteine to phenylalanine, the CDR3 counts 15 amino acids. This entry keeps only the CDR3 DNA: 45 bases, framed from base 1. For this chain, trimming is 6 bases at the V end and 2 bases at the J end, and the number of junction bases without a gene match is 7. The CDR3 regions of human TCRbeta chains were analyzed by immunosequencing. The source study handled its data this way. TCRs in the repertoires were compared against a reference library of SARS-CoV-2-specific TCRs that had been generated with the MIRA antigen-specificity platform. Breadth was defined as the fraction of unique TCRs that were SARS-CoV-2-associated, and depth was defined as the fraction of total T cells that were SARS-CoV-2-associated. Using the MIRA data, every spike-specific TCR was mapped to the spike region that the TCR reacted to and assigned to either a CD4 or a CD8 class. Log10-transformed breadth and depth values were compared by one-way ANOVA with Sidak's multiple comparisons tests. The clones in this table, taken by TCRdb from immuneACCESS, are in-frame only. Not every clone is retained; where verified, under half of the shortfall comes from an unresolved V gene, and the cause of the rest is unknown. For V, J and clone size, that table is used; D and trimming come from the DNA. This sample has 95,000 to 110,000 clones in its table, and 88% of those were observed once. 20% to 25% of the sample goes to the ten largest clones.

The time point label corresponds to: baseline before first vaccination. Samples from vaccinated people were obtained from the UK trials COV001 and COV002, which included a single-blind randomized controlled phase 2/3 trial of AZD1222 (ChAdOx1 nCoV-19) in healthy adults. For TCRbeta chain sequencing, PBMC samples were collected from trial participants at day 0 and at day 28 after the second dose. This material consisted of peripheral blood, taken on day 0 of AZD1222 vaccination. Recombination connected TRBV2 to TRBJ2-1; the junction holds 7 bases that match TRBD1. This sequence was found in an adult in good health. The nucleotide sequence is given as TGTGCCAGCAGGGTGGGACAGAGTACCTACAATGAGCAGTTCTTC. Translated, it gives CASRVGQSTYNEQFF.